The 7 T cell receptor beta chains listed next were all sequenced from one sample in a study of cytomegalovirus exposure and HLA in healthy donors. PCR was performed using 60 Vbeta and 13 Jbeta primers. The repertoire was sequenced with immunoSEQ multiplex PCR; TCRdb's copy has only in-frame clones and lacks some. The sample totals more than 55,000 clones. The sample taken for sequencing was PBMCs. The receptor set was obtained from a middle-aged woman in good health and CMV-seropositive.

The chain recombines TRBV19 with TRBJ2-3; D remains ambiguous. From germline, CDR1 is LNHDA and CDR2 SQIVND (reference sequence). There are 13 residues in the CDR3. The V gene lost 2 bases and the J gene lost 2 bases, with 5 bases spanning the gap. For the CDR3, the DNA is TGTGCCAGTAGTATATCCGTCACAGATACGCAGTATTTT. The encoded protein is CASSISVTDTQYF.

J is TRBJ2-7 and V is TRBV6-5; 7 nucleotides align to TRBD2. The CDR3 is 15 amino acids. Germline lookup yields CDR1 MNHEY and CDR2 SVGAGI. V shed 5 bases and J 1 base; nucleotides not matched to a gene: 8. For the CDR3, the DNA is TGTGCCAGCAGTCGTGATCTAGCGGTGTCCTACGAGCAGTACTTC. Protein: CASSRDLAVSYEQYF.

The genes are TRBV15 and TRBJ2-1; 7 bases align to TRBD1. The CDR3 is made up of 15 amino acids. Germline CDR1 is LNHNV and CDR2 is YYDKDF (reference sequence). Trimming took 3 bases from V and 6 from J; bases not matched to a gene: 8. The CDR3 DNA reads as TGTGCCACCAGCAGCGGGACAGCGACCATCAATGAGCAGTTCTTC. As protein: CATSSGTATINEQFF.

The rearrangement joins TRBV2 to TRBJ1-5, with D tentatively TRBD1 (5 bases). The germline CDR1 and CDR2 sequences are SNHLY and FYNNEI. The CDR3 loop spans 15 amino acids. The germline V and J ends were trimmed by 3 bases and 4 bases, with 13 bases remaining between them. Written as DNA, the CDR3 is TGTGCCAGCAGTGACACAGGTCTGGGGAATCAGCCCCAGCATTTT. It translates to CASSDTGLGNQPQHF.

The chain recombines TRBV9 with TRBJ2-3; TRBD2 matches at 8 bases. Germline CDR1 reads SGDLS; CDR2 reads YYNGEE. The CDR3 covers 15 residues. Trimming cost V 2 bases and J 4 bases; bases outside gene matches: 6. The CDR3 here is CASSVSGGGSDTQYF. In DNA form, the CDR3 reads TGTGCCAGCAGCGTCTCGGGAGGGGGATCAGATACGCAGTATTTT. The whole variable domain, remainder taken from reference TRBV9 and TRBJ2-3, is DSGVTQTPKHLITATGQRVTLRCSPRSGDLSVYWYQQSLDQGLQFLIQYYNGEERAKGNILERFSAQQFPDLHSELNLSSLELGDSALYFCASSVSGGGSDTQYFGPGTRLTVL.

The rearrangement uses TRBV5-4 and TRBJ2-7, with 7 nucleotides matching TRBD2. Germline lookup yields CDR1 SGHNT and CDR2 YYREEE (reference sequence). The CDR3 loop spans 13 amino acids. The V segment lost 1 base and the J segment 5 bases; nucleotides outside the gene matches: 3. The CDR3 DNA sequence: TGTGCCAGCAGCTTGAAAGGGAGGGACGAGCAGTACTTC. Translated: CASSLKGRDEQYF. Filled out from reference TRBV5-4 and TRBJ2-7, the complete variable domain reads ETGVTQSPTHLIKTRGQQVTLRCSSQSGHNTVSWYQQALGQGPQFIFQYYREEENGRGNFPPRFSGLQFPNYSSELNVNALELDDSALYLCASSLKGRDEQYFGPGTRLTVT.

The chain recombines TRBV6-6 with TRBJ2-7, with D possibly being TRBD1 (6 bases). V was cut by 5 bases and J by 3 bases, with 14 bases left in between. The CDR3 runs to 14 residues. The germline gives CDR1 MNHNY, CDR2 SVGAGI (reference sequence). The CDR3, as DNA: TGTGCCAGCAGTAGACCGGGACAAAGCTACGAGCAGTACTTC. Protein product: CASSRPGQSYEQYF.